This T cell receptor (beta chain) was recovered during a study of T cell repertoires in cytomegalovirus infection. Germline lookup yields CDR1 MNHEY and CDR2 SVGEGT. The CDR3 contains 12 residues. With 10 bases removed from V and 0 bases from J, the gap between germline ends came to 10 bases. MiXCR, run by TCRdb on the reads, gives a single entry per CDR3 protein. Counted here are about 260,000 distinct CDR3 sequences, 12% to 15% occurring once; the ten biggest clones make up around 8.1%. The table lists this clonotype with many counts. The source is a human donor in good health (CMV status not recorded). Some clones in this sample may be carry-over from other donors' samples. The chain links TRBV6-2 or TRBV6-3 to TRBJ2-7; D is ambiguous. The sequenced sample consisted of PBMCs. The CDR3, as DNA: TGTGCCACTTCGAGGAGCTCCTACGAGCAGTACTTC. This codes for CATSRSSYEQYF.